The sequence of this T cell receptor beta chain was determined in a study of blood T cell repertoires in COVID-19. Turning to the study itself: Donors in the United States, Italy and Spain gave samples during acute or convalescent COVID-19.

The CDR3 spans 15 residues. Per the germline V gene, CDR1 is SGHTA and CDR2 is FQGNSA. Trimming took 1 base from V and 3 from J, leaving 10 bases between them. Per the study methods: How many nucleated cells were present was estimated from reference gene primer amplification. Profiled with immunoSEQ multiplex PCR; TCRdb holds only in-frame clones, not every one. V, J and clone size were drawn from that table, and D and trimming were deduced from the DNA. The sample holds some 97,000 clones, roughly 87% seen once. The sequenced material came from peripheral blood. The V and J genes are TRBV7-2 and TRBJ1-5; D remains ambiguous. The sequence was collected from a man aged 30 to 45 in a cohort sampled during active COVID-19. The CDR3 region has the DNA TGTGCCAGCAGCTTAGAGGCCACTACCAATCAGCCCCAGCATTTT. Amino acid sequence: CASSLEATTNQPQHF.